These 24 T cell receptor beta chains originate from one sample sequenced in a study of breast tumors, draining lymph nodes, adjacent tissues. TCRdb analysed the multiplex PCR reads with MiXCR anew, one entry per CDR3 protein. The sample includes more than 10,000 distinct CDR3 sequences, roughly 53% of them seen just once. Sequencing was carried out using tumor-adjacent breast tissue. All receptors come from a female donor with breast cancer. Some clones in this sample may be carry-over from other donors' samples.

This clonotype was recorded once. This chain links TRBV5-1 with TRBJ2-7, with 11 positions matching TRBD2. J lost 7 bases, V lost 2 bases, and 8 bases had no gene match. Germline V CDR1 and CDR2: SGHRS, YFSETQ. The CDR3 totals 15 residues. The CDR3 nucleotides read TGCGCCAGCAGCTTCCAAGGACTAGCGGGTATAGAGCAGTACTTC. It yields the protein CASSFQGLAGIEQYF.

This clonotype was counted many times. The chain combines TRBV29-1 with TRBJ2-6, with no clear D. The CDR3 covers 16 residues. The germline CDR1 and CDR2 sequences are SQVTM and ANQGSEA. The V and J ends lost 5 bases and 1 base respectively, with 15 bases between them. The CDR3 DNA reads TGCAGCGTTTTTATGGCAGGTTTATCTGGGGCCAACGTCCTGACTTTC. Translation: CSVFMAGLSGANVLTF.

The genes are TRBV20-1 and TRBJ2-7; a weak D match, TRBD1 (5 bases). The length of the CDR3 is 12 residues. Looked up from germline, CDR1 is DFQATT and CDR2 is SNEGSKA (reference sequence). V was clipped by 6 bases and J by 7 bases, with 16 bases between them. The CDR3 region has the DNA TGCAGTGCCCACGAGCAGGGTACGGAGCAGTACTTC. Encoded protein: CSAHEQGTEQYF.

This clonotype is medium-sized. The chain combines TRBV4-2 with TRBJ2-7, with a tentative D call TRBD1 (6 bases). Germline V gene data show CDR1 as LGHNA and CDR2 as YNFKEQ. Between the trimmed V and J ends, which lost 0 bases and 2 bases, there was a span of 11 bases. The CDR3 sequence is 15 residues long. The DNA of the CDR3 is TGTGCCAGCAGCCAAGAGTATCCAGGGGCCTACGAGCAGTACTTC. Translation: CASSQEYPGAYEQYF.

Turning to this clonotype: Germline and junction disagree at one end, which may indicate a read error. The genes are TRBV7-2 and TRBJ2-1; D unclear. Per the germline V gene, CDR1 is SGHTA and CDR2 is FQGNSA. This CDR3 region has 11 residues. CDR3 nucleotides: TGTGCCAGCAGCTCCGACAATGAGCAGTTCTTC. This sequence encodes CASSSDNEQFF.

The gene calls are TRBV15 and TRBJ2-2; unclear D gene. The CDR3 is 14 residues long. The ends were cut back, 0 bases at V and 4 bases at J, with 6 bases in the middle. CDR1 and CDR2 from the germline V gene are LNHNV and YYDKDF (reference sequence). DNA of the CDR3: TGTGCCACCAGCAGAGATCGCAGCACCGGGGAGCTGTTTTTT. It encodes CATSRDRSTGELFF.

This chain joins TRBV4-2 and TRBJ2-3, with 11 positions matching TRBD2. With V trimmed by 7 bases and J by 6 bases, 3 bases remained unmatched. Germline CDR1 and CDR2: LGHNA and YNFKEQ. The CDR3 loop spans 13 amino acids. In DNA form, the CDR3 reads TGTGCCAGCAAACTAGCGGGGGTGGATACGCAGTATTTT. Translation gives CASKLAGVDTQYF.

This clonotype was seen many times. This chain joins TRBV15 and TRBJ2-5; D is unclear. Germline V gives CDR1 LNHNV, CDR2 YYDKDF (reference sequence). Trimming removed 0 bases from V and 5 bases from J, with 7 bases in between. The CDR3 runs to 13 residues. CDR3 loop: CATSRDMGETQYF. CDR3 DNA: TGTGCCACCAGCAGAGATATGGGGGAGACCCAGTACTTC.

The rearrangement links TRBV9 to TRBJ1-1, with D perhaps TRBD1 (5 bases). V lost 0 bases and J 0 bases, leaving 15 bases between the germline ends. From germline, CDR1 is SGDLS and CDR2 YYNGEE. CDR3 length: 17 amino acids. In nucleotides, the CDR3 is TGTGCCAGCAGCGTAGGCCGGGGGTCAACAATGAACACTGAAGCTTTCTTT. Amino acids: CASSVGRGSTMNTEAFF.

This sequence joins TRBV7-9 and TRBJ2-3; tentatively, D is TRBD1 (5 bases). CDR1 and CDR2 from the germline V gene are SEHNR and FQNEAQ (reference sequence). This CDR3 contains 16 residues. V was clipped by 0 bases and J by 1 base, with 11 bases between them. The CDR3 spells CASSLAVLGGTDTQYF. The CDR3 DNA sequence: TGTGCCAGCAGCTTAGCCGTGTTAGGGGGCACAGATACGCAGTATTTT.

The chain employs TRBV6-6 and TRBJ1-1; 7 bases align to TRBD1. J was trimmed by 3 bases and V by 4 bases; bases with no gene match: 5. The CDR3 covers 14 residues. The V gene's germline CDR1 is MNHNY and CDR2 SVGAGI (reference sequence). The CDR3 is CASSSHQGDTEAFF. CDR3 coding DNA: TGTGCCAGCAGTTCCCATCAGGGGGACACTGAAGCTTTCTTT.

The chain has TRBV11-3 and TRBJ2-5; TRBD2 matches at 14 bases. Germline trimming cut 7 bases from V and 5 bases from J; bases unmatched to any gene: 12. The germline CDR1 and CDR2 sequences are SGHNT and YENEEA. CDR3 length: 17 amino acids. For the CDR3, the DNA is TGTGCCAGCATCCCGGAAAGGACTAGCGGGAGGATGGAGACCCAGTACTTC. This encodes CASIPERTSGRMETQYF.

This clonotype is labeled medium-sized (0.01 to 0.1%). The J gene is TRBJ2-7, the V gene TRBV20-1; D unclear. V gave up 6 bases and J gave up 5 bases, with 20 bases separating them. CDR1 DFQATT and CDR2 SNEGSKA come from the germline V gene (reference sequence). This CDR3 is built from 14 residues. In DNA form, the CDR3 reads TGCAGTGCGGCCTCTAGTCGGATTAGACACGAGCAGTACTTC. It is translated as CSAASSRIRHEQYF.

The table lists this clonotype with many counts. The chain is built from TRBV12-3 or TRBV12-4 and TRBJ2-7, with no clear D. Trimming pared 6 bases from V and 5 bases from J, leaving 14 bases between. This CDR3 has 13 amino acids. CDR3: CASRPLGAHEQYF. The CDR3 DNA reads as TGTGCCAGCAGACCCCTTGGAGCCCACGAGCAGTACTTC.

This clonotype was detected a few times. This may arise from a read error, as a much more abundant clone is one base away. V is TRBV5-4 and J is TRBJ2-7; no definite D call. The CDR3 is 14 amino acids. V lost 4 bases and J 3 bases, leaving 14 bases between the germline ends. The V gene's germline CDR1 is SGHNT and CDR2 YYREEE (reference sequence). This CDR3 is CASSVAKTRYEQYF. Written as DNA, the CDR3 is TGTGCCAGCAGCGTCGCGAAGACTCGCTACGAGCAGTACTTC.

This clonotype was observed once. Since a much larger clone is just one base distant, this may be a read error. This rearrangement joins TRBV12-3 or TRBV12-4 to TRBJ2-3, with D tentatively TRBD2 (6 bases). The CDR3 has 14 residues. The V end was cut by 3 bases, the J end by 5 bases, with 12 bases between. In DNA, the CDR3 is TGTGCCAGCAGTTTTCCGGAGGGCAGAGATACGCAGTATTTT. Translating gives CASSFPEGRDTQYF.

This clonotype appeared a single time. The chain couples TRBV7-6 to TRBJ2-3, with D possibly TRBD1 on 5 matching bases. This CDR3 has 13 amino acids. Trimming took 2 bases from V and 5 from J, leaving 8 bases between them. Germline lookup yields CDR1 SGHVS and CDR2 FNYEAQ. CDR3 nucleotide sequence: TGTGCCAGCAGCTTAAGGGGCGGAGATACGCAGTATTTT. Protein: CASSLRGGDTQYF.

Written as DNA, the CDR3 is TGTGCCAGCAGCCCCACCGGACTTAGGAACACTGAAGCTTTCTTT. Residues: CASSPTGLRNTEAFF. The chain carries TRBV7-2 and TRBJ1-1; no definite D call. CDR3 size: 15 residues. Trimming removed 5 bases from V and 1 base from J, with 14 bases in between. From germline, CDR1 is SGHTA and CDR2 FQGNSA. Full variable domain (rest looked up from reference TRBV7-2 and TRBJ1-1): GAGVSQSPSNKVTEKGKDVELRCDPISGHTALYWYRQSLGQGLEFLIYFQGNSAPDKSGLPSDRFSAERTGGSVSTLTIQRTQQEDSAVYLCASSPTGLRNTEAFFGQGTRLTVV.

To note about this clonotype: One base away lies a much larger clone, so this may be a sequencing read error. The chain joins TRBV20-1 to TRBJ1-2; D remains ambiguous. The CDR3 consists of 10 residues. CDR1 DFQATT and CDR2 SNEGSKA come from the germline V gene (reference sequence). The CDR3 spells CRDNSGGYTF. The CDR3 DNA sequence: TGCCGTGACAACTCAGGTGGCTACACCTTC.

This clonotype is labeled as medium-sized (0.01 to 0.1%). The chain employs TRBV5-5 and TRBJ1-2; D is undetermined. The V end was cut by 1 base, the J end by 8 bases, with 12 bases between. CDR3 length equals 13 residues. Germline V lookup: CDR1 SGHKS, CDR2 YYEKEE (reference sequence). CDR3 in DNA: TGTGCCAGCAGCTTGTTTGAATCGTTCGGCTACACCTTC. Translated: CASSLFESFGYTF.

Judged by abundance, this clonotype is large. The chain recombines TRBV7-2 with TRBJ2-7; D is perhaps TRBD2 (6 bases). The CDR3 spans 12 residues. V was trimmed by 1 base and J by 6 bases, leaving 7 bases between them. CDR1 and CDR2 from the germline V gene are SGHTA and FQGNSA. CDR3 amino acids: CASSLGGVEQYF. CDR3 nucleotide sequence: TGTGCCAGCAGCTTAGGCGGGGTCGAGCAGTACTTC.

The table lists this clonotype with many counts. This sequence joins TRBV11-3 and TRBJ2-1; no clear D. Trimming removed 1 base from V and 5 bases from J, with 30 bases in between. Germline CDR1 SGHNT, CDR2 YENEEA. The CDR3 extends over 21 amino acids. CDR3 sequence reads: CASSLGPDTKRASFHHNEQFF. The CDR3 bases are TGTGCCAGCAGCTTAGGCCCAGACACCAAACGAGCCTCATTCCACCACAATGAGCAGTTCTTC.

On this clonotype itself: A junction boundary mismatches the germline segment, possibly from a read error. The gene calls are TRBV20-1 and TRBJ1-4, with TRBD1 as a possible D gene (6 bases). The CDR3 runs 14 residues. Germline CDR1 reads DFQATT; CDR2 reads SNEGSKA (reference sequence). CDR3 sequence reads: CSAPFNRVNEELFF. The CDR3 nucleotides are TGCAGTGCACCTTTTAACAGGGTAAATGAAGAACTGTTTTTT.

At least ten counts were recorded for this clonotype. The chain carries TRBV6-1 and TRBJ1-5; the D gene is possibly TRBD1 (5 bases). The CDR3 runs to 18 residues. V was shortened by 0 bases and J by 1 base, with 16 bases between the two germline ends. In germline, CDR1 is MNHNS, CDR2 SASEGT. The DNA for the CDR3 is TGTGCCAGCAGTGAAGCGGGCCAGGGCTATACGAGCAATCAGCCCCAGCATTTT. This translates into CASSEAGQGYTSNQPQHF.